Listed below are T cell receptor beta chains from one sample, sequenced in a study of cytomegalovirus exposure and HLA in healthy donors. Sequencing used immunoSEQ multiplex PCR; TCRdb keeps in-frame clones, though not all of them. This table holds about 100,000 clones, approximately 80% found once. The sequenced material came from PBMCs. The source of these receptors is a male donor in good health and CMV-seronegative. Both conserved end residues are part of each CDR3. D genes are given only for firm matches. Size values are once, few and many counts, or a class for expanded clones, and some rows have none.

len	d_gene	v_gene	abundance	j_gene	CDR3aa	CDR3nt
14	NA	TRBV30	NA	TRBJ2-7	CAWNIVDFGYEQYF	TGTGCCTGGAACATAGTGGATTTCGGGTACGAGCAGTACTTC
14	NA	TRBV6-5	NA	TRBJ2-3	CASSVGQSTDTQYF	TGTGCCAGCAGTGTGGGACAAAGCACAGATACGCAGTATTTT
14	TRBD1	TRBV6-1	NA	TRBJ2-1	CASEDRGSYNEQFF	TGTGCCAGCGAGGACAGGGGGTCCTACAATGAGCAGTTCTTC
14	NA	TRBV27	NA	TRBJ2-7	CASSPSGRHYEQYF	TGTGCCAGCAGTCCCTCCGGGAGACACTACGAGCAGTACTTC
14	TRBD2	TRBV7-2	once	TRBJ2-7	CASSPGLADYEQYF	TGTGCCAGCAGCCCCGGACTAGCGGACTACGAGCAGTACTTC
14	TRBD1	TRBV6-6	few	TRBJ2-2	CASRINRGTGELFF	TGTGCCAGCAGGATCAACAGGGGAACCGGGGAGCTGTTTTTT
15	TRBD1	TRBV7-9	NA	TRBJ1-1	CSSSPPGTGNTEAFF	TGTTCCAGCAGCCCACCAGGGACAGGGAACACTGAAGCTTTCTTT
14	NA	TRBV7-2	NA	TRBJ2-7	CVSSLAASDYEQYF	TGTGTCAGCAGCTTAGCCGCGAGTGACTACGAGCAGTACTTC
13	TRBD2	TRBV9	NA	TRBJ2-1	CASSVESSGEQFF	TGTGCCAGCAGCGTCGAGTCTAGCGGTGAGCAGTTCTTC
15	NA	TRBV27	NA	TRBJ2-3	CASSSREHFADTQYF	TGTGCCAGCAGTTCCCGGGAACATTTTGCAGATACGCAGTATTTT
16	NA	TRBV7-2	NA	TRBJ1-4	CASSLMGSGSSEKLFF	TGTGCCAGCAGCTTAATGGGTTCAGGGTCGAGCGAAAAACTGTTTTTT
14	TRBD2	TRBV27	few	TRBJ2-7	CASSSSGSRHEQYF	TGTGCCAGCAGTTCTAGCGGGAGTAGACACGAGCAGTACTTC
18	NA	TRBV21-1	NA	TRBJ2-1	CASSPTVGLAGGHNEQFF	TGTGCCAGCAGCCCGACGGTCGGACTAGCGGGAGGGCATAATGAGCAGTTCTTC
15	NA	TRBV27	once	TRBJ2-1	CASSFGLASYNEQFF	TGTGCCAGCAGTTTTGGGCTAGCGAGTTACAATGAGCAGTTCTTC
14	TRBD1	TRBV5-1	NA	TRBJ1-2	CASSLAQGARGYTF	TGCGCCAGCAGCTTGGCGCAGGGGGCACGTGGCTACACCTTC
12	TRBD1	TRBV30	NA	TRBJ1-1	CAWSPRDREAFF	TGTGCCTGGAGTCCCCGGGACAGGGAAGCTTTCTTT
14	NA	TRBV19	NA	TRBJ2-1	CASSIPGVFSEQFF	TGTGCCAGTAGTATTCCCGGGGTCTTTAGTGAGCAGTTCTTC
13	NA	TRBV7-9	few	TRBJ1-1	CASSVLQGFEAFF	TGTGCCAGCAGCGTTCTACAGGGATTTGAAGCTTTCTTT
17	TRBD2	TRBV27	NA	TRBJ2-1	CASSIFGLAGSYNEQFF	TGTGCCAGCAGTATATTTGGACTAGCAGGATCCTACAATGAGCAGTTCTTC
13	TRBD1	TRBV5-6	NA	TRBJ2-7	CASSTGTGFEQYF	TGTGCCAGCAGCACCGGGACAGGGTTCGAGCAGTACTTC
16	TRBD2	TRBV7-9	NA	TRBJ2-3	CASRPRLAGGTDTQYF	TGTGCCAGCAGGCCCAGACTAGCGGGTGGCACAGATACGCAGTATTTT
14	TRBD1	TRBV30	NA	TRBJ2-7	CAWTSGQQYYEQYF	TGTGCCTGGACGTCGGGACAGCAGTACTACGAGCAGTACTTC
14	NA	TRBV5-4	NA	TRBJ2-7	CASSLAGISYEQYF	TGTGCCAGCAGCTTGGCCGGGATTTCCTACGAGCAGTACTTC
14	TRBD2	TRBV28	NA	TRBJ2-7	CASRPAGDLDEQYF	TGTGCCAGCAGGCCAGCGGGAGATCTTGACGAGCAGTACTTC
13	NA	TRBV19	once	TRBJ1-1	CASSMSMNTEAFF	TGTGCCAGTAGTATGAGTATGAACACTGAAGCTTTCTTT
13	TRBD2	TRBV5-4	once	TRBJ2-7	CASKSGRAKEQYF	TGTGCCAGCAAAAGCGGGAGGGCAAAGGAGCAGTACTTC
15	TRBD2	TRBV5-1	NA	TRBJ2-2	CASSEVAGLAGELFF	TGCGCCAGCAGTGAGGTAGCGGGGCTGGCCGGGGAGCTGTTTTTT
14	NA	TRBV7-8	NA	TRBJ1-1	CASSSRRVGTEAFF	TGTGCCAGCAGCTCCAGGCGGGTTGGGACTGAAGCTTTCTTT
14	TRBD1	TRBV7-9	NA	TRBJ2-5	CASSESTGGKTQYF	TGTGCCAGCAGCGAGTCCACAGGGGGAAAGACCCAGTACTTC
15	NA	TRBV12-5	NA	TRBJ1-2	CASGLSADLLYGYTF	TGTGCTAGTGGTTTGTCAGCAGACTTATTATATGGCTACACCTTC
13	TRBD1	TRBV5-4	NA	TRBJ2-1	CASSTGTANEQFF	TGTGCCAGCAGCACCGGGACAGCCAATGAGCAGTTCTTC
13	NA	TRBV6-5	NA	TRBJ1-1	CASRWTMNTEAFF	TGTGCCAGCAGATGGACAATGAACACTGAAGCTTTCTTT
15	NA	TRBV5-1	NA	TRBJ1-1	CASSLGGSPNTEAFF	TGCGCCAGCAGCTTGGGAGGGTCCCCGAACACTGAAGCTTTCTTT
13	NA	TRBV11-3	NA	TRBJ2-7	CASSLRVSYEQYF	TGTGCCAGCAGCTTGCGAGTTTCCTACGAGCAGTACTTC
12	NA	TRBV6-1	NA	TRBJ2-7	CASRTGEYEQYF	TGTGCCAGCAGAACGGGAGAATACGAGCAGTACTTC
17	TRBD2	TRBV5-1	few	TRBJ2-2	CASSLDGRLAGAGELFF	TGCGCCAGCAGCTTGGACGGTAGACTAGCGGGCGCCGGGGAGCTGTTTTTT
16	TRBD1	TRBV7-6	few	TRBJ1-4	CASSRDSRATNEKLFF	TGTGCCAGCAGCCGGGACAGTCGTGCAACTAATGAAAAACTGTTTTTT
13	NA	TRBV27	NA	TRBJ1-2	CASSRTTGNGYTF	TGTGCCAGCAGCCGCACCACAGGGAATGGCTACACCTTC
12	NA	TRBV18	NA	TRBJ2-7	CASSPGQYEQYF	TGTGCCAGCTCACCAGGACAGTACGAGCAGTACTTC
16	TRBD2	TRBV10-3	few	TRBJ2-7	CAISESGRRGSYEQYF	TGTGCCATCAGTGAGTCCGGGAGGAGGGGATCCTACGAGCAGTACTTC
15	TRBD2	TRBV4-1	NA	TRBJ2-7	CASSLGLAPSYEQYF	TGCGCCAGCAGCTTAGGACTAGCGCCATCCTACGAGCAGTACTTC
15	NA	TRBV5-1	few	TRBJ1-1	CASSLGGVMNTEAFF	TGCGCCAGCAGCTTGGGGGGCGTAATGAACACTGAAGCTTTCTTT
17	NA	TRBV19	NA	TRBJ1-1	CASLKQGMAFGNTEAFF	TGTGCCAGCTTAAAGCAGGGGATGGCATTTGGTAACACTGAAGCTTTCTTT
14	NA	TRBV4-1	NA	TRBJ2-3	CASSQEQGTDTQYF	TGCGCCAGCAGCCAAGAGCAGGGCACAGATACGCAGTATTTT
15	TRBD2	TRBV7-2	NA	TRBJ2-5	CASKRRAGEVETQYF	TGTGCCAGCAAGCGACGGGCGGGGGAGGTGGAGACCCAGTACTTC
14	TRBD1	TRBV7-2	NA	TRBJ1-2	CASSWSRGQYGYTF	TGTGCCAGCAGCTGGAGTAGGGGGCAATATGGCTACACCTTC